This T cell receptor (beta chain) was retrieved from a study of blood T cell repertoires in COVID-19. Study as a whole: Material from acute and convalescent COVID-19 was sourced from the United States, Italy and Spain. PBMCs, B-cell-depleted T cells, or T cells were the source of the cDNA or gDNA that made up the material.

Study processing details: The assay estimated nucleated cells by amplifying reference gene primers. Assay used: immunoSEQ multiplex PCR; TCRdb lists only in-frame clones, some missing. D and trimming were read from the DNA, whereas the V and J calls and clone size are those reported in that table. The data show 150,000 or so clones, roughly 84% seen once. CDR3 size: 13 residues. J was trimmed by 4 bases and V by 10 bases; bases with no gene match: 5. In germline, CDR1 is LNHDA, CDR2 SQIVND (reference sequence). The V call is TRBV19, the J call TRBJ1-5; TRBD1 matches at 9 bases. Sequencing used peripheral blood. The source is a human donor in a cohort sampled during active COVID-19. This chain's CDR3 is CATADRGNQPQHF. CDR3 bases: TGTGCCACAGCGGACAGGGGTAATCAGCCCCAGCATTTT.